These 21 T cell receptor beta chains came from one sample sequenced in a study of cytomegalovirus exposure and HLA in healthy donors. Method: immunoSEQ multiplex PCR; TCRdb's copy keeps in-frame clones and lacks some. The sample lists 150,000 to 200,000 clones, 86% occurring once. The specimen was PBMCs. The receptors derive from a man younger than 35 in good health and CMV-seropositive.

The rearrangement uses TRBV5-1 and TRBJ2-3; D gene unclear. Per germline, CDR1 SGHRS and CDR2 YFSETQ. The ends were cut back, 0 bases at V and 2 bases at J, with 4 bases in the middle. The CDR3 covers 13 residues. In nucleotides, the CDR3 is TGCGCCAGCAGCTTGGGTAACACAGATACGCAGTATTTT. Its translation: CASSLGNTDTQYF.

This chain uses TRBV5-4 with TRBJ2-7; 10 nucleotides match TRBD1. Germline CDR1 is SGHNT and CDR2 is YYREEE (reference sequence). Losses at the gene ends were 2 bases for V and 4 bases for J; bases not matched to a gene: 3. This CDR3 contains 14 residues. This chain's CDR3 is CASSLDRGLYEQYF. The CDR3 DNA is TGTGCCAGCAGCTTAGACAGGGGGCTATACGAGCAGTACTTC.

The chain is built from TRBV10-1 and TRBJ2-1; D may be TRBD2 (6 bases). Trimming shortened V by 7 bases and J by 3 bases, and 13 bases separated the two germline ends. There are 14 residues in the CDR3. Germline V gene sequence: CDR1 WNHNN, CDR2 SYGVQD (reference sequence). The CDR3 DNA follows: TGCGCCAGCATTGTTGGGAGGCTCTACAATGAGCAGTTCTTC. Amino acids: CASIVGRLYNEQFF.

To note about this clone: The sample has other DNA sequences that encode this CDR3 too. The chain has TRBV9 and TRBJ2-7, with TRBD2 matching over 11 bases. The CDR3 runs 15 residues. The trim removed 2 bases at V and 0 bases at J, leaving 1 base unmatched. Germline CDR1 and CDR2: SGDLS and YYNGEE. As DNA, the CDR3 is TGTGCCAGCAGCGTGGGGACTAGCGGCTCCTACGAGCAGTACTTC. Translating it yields CASSVGTSGSYEQYF. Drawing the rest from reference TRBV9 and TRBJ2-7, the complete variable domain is DSGVTQTPKHLITATGQRVTLRCSPRSGDLSVYWYQQSLDQGLQFLIQYYNGEERAKGNILERFSAQQFPDLHSELNLSSLELGDSALYFCASSVGTSGSYEQYFGPGTRLTVT.

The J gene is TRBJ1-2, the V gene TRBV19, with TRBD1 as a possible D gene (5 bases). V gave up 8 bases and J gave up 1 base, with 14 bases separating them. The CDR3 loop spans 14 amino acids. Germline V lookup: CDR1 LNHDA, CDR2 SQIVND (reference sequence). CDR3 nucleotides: TGTGCCAGTCATAGTCCGGACAATAACTATGGCTACACCTTC. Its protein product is CASHSPDNNYGYTF. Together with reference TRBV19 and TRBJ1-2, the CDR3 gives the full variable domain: DGGITQSPKYLFRKEGQNVTLSCEQNLNHDAMYWYRQDPGQGLRLIYYSQIVNDFQKGDIAEGYSVSREKKESFPLTVTSAQKNPTAFYLCASHSPDNNYGYTFGSGTRLTVV.

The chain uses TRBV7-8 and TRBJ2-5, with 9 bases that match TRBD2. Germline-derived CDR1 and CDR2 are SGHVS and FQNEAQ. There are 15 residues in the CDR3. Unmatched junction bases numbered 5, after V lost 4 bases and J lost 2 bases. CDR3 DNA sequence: TGTGCCAGCAGCTCGACTAGCGGTTGGCAAGAGACCCAGTACTTC. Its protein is CASSSTSGWQETQYF.

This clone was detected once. CDR3: CASRRNSGSSGNEQFF. CDR3 DNA: TGTGCCAGCAGACGAAATAGCGGGAGCTCGGGCAATGAGCAGTTCTTC. V gene TRBV27 combines with J gene TRBJ2-1, with 9 positions matching TRBD2. V lost 6 bases to trimming and J lost 6 bases; unmatched junction nucleotides: 12. Germline assignment: CDR1 MNHEY and CDR2 SMNVEV (reference sequence). The CDR3 is made up of 16 amino acids.

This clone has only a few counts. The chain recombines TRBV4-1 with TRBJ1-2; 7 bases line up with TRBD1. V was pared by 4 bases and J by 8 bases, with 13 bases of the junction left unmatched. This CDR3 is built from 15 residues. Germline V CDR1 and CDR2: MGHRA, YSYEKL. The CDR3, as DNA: TGCGCCAGCAGCCTCGGGGCCGAGGGGGCTGGAGGCTACACCTTC. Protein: CASSLGAEGAGGYTF.

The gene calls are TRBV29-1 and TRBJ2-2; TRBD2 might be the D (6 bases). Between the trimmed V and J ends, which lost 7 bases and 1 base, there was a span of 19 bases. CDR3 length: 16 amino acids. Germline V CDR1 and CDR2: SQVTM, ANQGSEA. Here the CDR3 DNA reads TGCAGCGCCTTGGGGACTCCTAAACAGAACACCGGGGAGCTGTTTTTT. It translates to CSALGTPKQNTGELFF.

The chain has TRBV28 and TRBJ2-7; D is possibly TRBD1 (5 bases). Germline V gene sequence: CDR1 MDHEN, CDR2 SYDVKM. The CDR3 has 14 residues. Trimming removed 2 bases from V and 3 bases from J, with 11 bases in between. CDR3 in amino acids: CASSLGSRDYEQYF. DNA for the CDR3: TGTGCCAGCAGTTTAGGTAGCAGGGACTACGAGCAGTACTTC.

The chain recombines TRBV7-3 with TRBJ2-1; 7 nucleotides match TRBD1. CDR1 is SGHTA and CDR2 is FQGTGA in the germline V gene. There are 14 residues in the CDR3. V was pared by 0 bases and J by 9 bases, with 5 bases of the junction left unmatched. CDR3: CASSLTGAGGEQFF. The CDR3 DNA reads TGTGCCAGCAGCTTAACGGGGGCAGGGGGTGAGCAGTTCTTC.

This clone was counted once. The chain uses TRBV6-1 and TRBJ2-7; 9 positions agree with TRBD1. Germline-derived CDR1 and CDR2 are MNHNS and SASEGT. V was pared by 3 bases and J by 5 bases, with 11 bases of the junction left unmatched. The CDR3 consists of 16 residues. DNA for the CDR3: TGTGCCAGCAGTGACTGGACAGGGGAATTGGTCGACGAGCAGTACTTC. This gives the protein CASSDWTGELVDEQYF.

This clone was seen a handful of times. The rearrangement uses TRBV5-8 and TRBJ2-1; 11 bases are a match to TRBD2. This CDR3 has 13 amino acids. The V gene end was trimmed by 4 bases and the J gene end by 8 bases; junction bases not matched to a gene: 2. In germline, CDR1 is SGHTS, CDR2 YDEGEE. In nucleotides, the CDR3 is TGTGCCAGCAGCGGACTAGCGGGCGATGAGCAGTTCTTC. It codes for CASSGLAGDEQFF.

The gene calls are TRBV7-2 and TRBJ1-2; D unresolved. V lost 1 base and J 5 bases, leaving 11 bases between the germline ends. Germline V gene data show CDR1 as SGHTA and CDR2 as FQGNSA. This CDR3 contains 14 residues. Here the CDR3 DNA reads TGTGCCAGCAGCTTAGTCCGGGGATATTATGGCTACACCTTC. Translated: CASSLVRGYYGYTF.

CDR3 bases: TGTGCCAGCAGCGTAGCTACGGCAGCCCAGGACGAGCAGTACTTC. Its translation is CASSVATAAQDEQYF. The V gene is TRBV9, the J gene TRBJ2-7; D uncertain. Trimming pared 0 bases from V and 5 bases from J, leaving 15 bases between. CDR3 length equals 15 residues. Germline loops: CDR1 SGDLS, CDR2 YYNGEE.

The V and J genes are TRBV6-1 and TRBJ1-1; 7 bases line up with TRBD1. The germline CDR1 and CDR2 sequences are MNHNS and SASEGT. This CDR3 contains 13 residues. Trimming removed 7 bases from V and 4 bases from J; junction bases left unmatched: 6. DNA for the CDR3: TGTGCCAGCACCCCGGGACAGCTCACTGAAGCTTTCTTT. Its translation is CASTPGQLTEAFF.

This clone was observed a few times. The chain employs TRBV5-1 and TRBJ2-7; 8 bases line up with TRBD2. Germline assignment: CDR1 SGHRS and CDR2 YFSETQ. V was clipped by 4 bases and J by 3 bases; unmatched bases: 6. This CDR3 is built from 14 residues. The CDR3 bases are TGCGCCAGCAGCGTGGGACTAGAAGTCTACGAGCAGTACTTC. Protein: CASSVGLEVYEQYF.

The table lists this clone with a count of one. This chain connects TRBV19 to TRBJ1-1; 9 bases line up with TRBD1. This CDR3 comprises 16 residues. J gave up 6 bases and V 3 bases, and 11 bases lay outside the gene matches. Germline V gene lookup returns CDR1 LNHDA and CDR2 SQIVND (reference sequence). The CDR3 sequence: CASSIGLDRGRPEAFF. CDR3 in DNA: TGTGCCAGTAGTATCGGCCTGGACAGGGGAAGGCCTGAAGCTTTCTTT.

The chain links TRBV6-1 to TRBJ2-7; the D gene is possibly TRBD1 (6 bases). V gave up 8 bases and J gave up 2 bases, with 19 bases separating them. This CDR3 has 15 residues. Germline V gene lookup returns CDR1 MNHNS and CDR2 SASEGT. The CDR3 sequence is CASLMLFTGTYEQYF. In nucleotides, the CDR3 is TGTGCCAGCCTTATGCTTTTCACAGGGACCTACGAGCAGTACTTC.

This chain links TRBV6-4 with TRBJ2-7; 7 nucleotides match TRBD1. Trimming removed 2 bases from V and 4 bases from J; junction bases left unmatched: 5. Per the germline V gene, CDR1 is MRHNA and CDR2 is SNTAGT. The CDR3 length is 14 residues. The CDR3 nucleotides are TGTGCCAGCAGTGACAGGGGGCGGTGGTACGAGCAGTACTTC. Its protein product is CASSDRGRWYEQYF.

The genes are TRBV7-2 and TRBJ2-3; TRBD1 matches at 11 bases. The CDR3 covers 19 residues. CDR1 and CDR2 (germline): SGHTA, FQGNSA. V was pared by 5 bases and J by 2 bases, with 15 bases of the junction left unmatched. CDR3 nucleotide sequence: TGTGCCAGCAGCCCCGTCCCGGGACAGGGGGAGGGAGCCACAGATACGCAGTATTTT. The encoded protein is CASSPVPGQGEGATDTQYF. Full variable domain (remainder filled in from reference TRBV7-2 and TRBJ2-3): GAGVSQSPSNKVTEKGKDVELRCDPISGHTALYWYRQSLGQGLEFLIYFQGNSAPDKSGLPSDRFSAERTGGSVSTLTIQRTQQEDSAVYLCASSPVPGQGEGATDTQYFGPGTRLTVL.